The T cell receptor (beta chain) described here comes from a study of T cell responses to AZD1222 COVID-19 vaccine. In regard to this clone: Its antigen is still unknown.

The CDR3 sequence is 17 residues long. From germline, CDR1 is SGHTA and CDR2 FQGNSA. Between the trimmed V and J ends, which lost 3 bases and 0 bases, there was a span of 15 bases. General observations from the study: Spike regions recognized by vaccine-associated CD4 TCRs spanned the protein, led by 160-218 and 743-854.

Assay used: immunoSEQ multiplex PCR; TCRdb lists only in-frame clones, some missing. The sample carries around 110,000 clones, approximately 90% recorded once. The clonotype was recovered from an adult in good health. Material: peripheral blood, obtained on day 0 of AZD1222 vaccination. This chain connects TRBV7-2 to TRBJ1-3; D might be TRBD1 (5 bases). CDR3 in DNA: TGTGCCAGCAGCTTGGGTGGACACCGGCCCTCTGGAAACACCATATATTTT. Its translation: CASSLGGHRPSGNTIYF.